This T cell receptor (beta chain) emerged from a study of cytomegalovirus exposure and HLA in healthy donors. Whole-study findings and limits: It is likely that the observed cluster of highly shared sequence variants was a sequencing artifact. Cytomegalovirus status was reportedly diagnosed by the classifier with high sensitivity and specificity. In a later analysis, productive TCRs from donors in an Asian-associated ancestry cluster reportedly carried fewer N-insertions than the cohort mean.

The PCR made use of 60 Vbeta and 13 Jbeta primers. Some clones are missing from TCRdb's copy, which holds only in-frame ones; the method was immunoSEQ multiplex PCR. Here the sample spans roughly 110,000 clones, about 72% being singletons. On this clone: Its specificity is not known.

The CDR3 totals 14 residues. CDR1 and CDR2 from the germline V gene are LGHNT and FRNRAP. The germline V and J ends were trimmed by 5 bases and 0 bases, with 10 bases remaining between them. The TCR originated in a man aged 18-30 years in good health and CMV-seronegative. The rearrangement uses TRBV12-5 and TRBJ1-1, with D hard to call. Sequenced: PBMCs. The CDR3 coding sequence is TGTGCTAGTGGTACCGGACTGTTGAACACTGAAGCTTTCTTT. This sequence encodes CASGTGLLNTEAFF. The whole variable domain, remainder taken from reference TRBV12-5 and TRBJ1-1, is DARVTQTPRHKVTEMGQEVTMRCQPILGHNTVFWYRQTMMQGLELLAYFRNRAPLDDSGMPKDRFSAEMPDATLATLKIQPSEPRDSAVYFCASGTGLLNTEAFFGQGTRLTVV.